The clone carrying this TCR beta chain has just a few counts. What it binds is unknown. This CDR3 spans 17 amino acids. The germline V and J ends were trimmed by 2 bases and 3 bases, with 16 bases remaining between them. In germline, CDR1 is SEHNR, CDR2 FQNEAQ (reference sequence). These data come from a study of T cell repertoires in cytomegalovirus infection. About the research overall: HLA-C-restricted CMV epitopes, recently identified, and well-studied HLA-B-restricted ones were used by the study. Study-wide findings and caveats: Dominant in the ex vivo response were TCR beta clonotypes restricted by HLA-C and specific for CMV.

TCRdb reanalysed the reads using MiXCR and keeps one entry per CDR3 protein. In the table there are around 300,000 distinct CDR3 sequences, less than 25% of which are singletons. V usage is TRBV7-9 and J usage is TRBJ2-2; tentatively, D is TRBD1 (6 bases). The sequence derives from a human donor in good health (CMV status not recorded). Some clones in this sample may be carry-over from other donors' samples. Source: cultured PBMCs, taken from culture after CMV antigen stimulation. CDR3 protein: CASSLFEGVGYTGELFF. The CDR3 DNA is TGTGCCAGCAGCTTATTCGAGGGGGTTGGATACACCGGGGAGCTGTTTTTT. Full variable domain (outside the CDR3, taken from reference TRBV7-9 and TRBJ2-2): DTGVSQNPRHKITKRGQNVTFRCDPISEHNRLYWYRQTLGQGPEFLTYFQNEAQLEKSRLLSDRFSAERPKGSFSTLEIQRTEQGDSAMYLCASSLFEGVGYTGELFFGEGSRLTVL.